There are a few counts of the clone carrying this T cell receptor (beta chain). This entry belongs to a study of regulatory T cells in long-lasting Graves disease. Libraries of TCR beta came from iRepertoire HTBI primers plus Arm-PCR of CDR3 regions. Using its own MiXCR run on the multiplex PCR reads, TCRdb lists one record per CDR3 protein. Seen here are about 470,000 distinct CDR3 sequences, 20% to 25% observed once, and the top ten hold roughly 7.1%. Time point noted: persistent/refractory GD, antithyroid drugs over 5 years with positive TRAb. PBMC-derived RNA was used for the TCR library. This TCR derives from a female donor with Graves disease. Sequences were derived from peripheral blood mononuclear cells (PBMCs), sampled when the disease was refractory, from a patient treated with antithyroid drugs.

The CDR3 sequence: CASSGGQGIPSGANVLTF. CDR3 sequence (DNA): TGTGCCAGTAGTGGGGGACAGGGGATCCCCTCTGGGGCCAACGTCCTGACTTTC. This sequence joins TRBV19 and TRBJ2-6, with 10 bases fitting TRBD1. Germline CDR1 reads LNHDA; CDR2 reads SQIVND (reference sequence). V dropped 5 bases and J dropped 0; count of bases not matched to a gene: 7. The CDR3 consists of 18 residues. Looking up the rest from reference TRBV19 and TRBJ2-6 gives the full variable domain: DGGITQSPKYLFRKEGQNVTLSCEQNLNHDAMYWYRQDPGQGLRLIYYSQIVNDFQKGDIAEGYSVSREKKESFPLTVTSAQKNPTAFYLCASSGGQGIPSGANVLTFGAGSRLTVL.